Presented here are 5 T cell receptor beta chains from one specimen sequenced in a study of response to subunit inactivated influenza vaccine. MiXCR, run by TCRdb on the RT-PCR reads, gives a single entry per CDR3 protein. The sample includes 550,000 to 650,000 distinct CDR3 sequences, about 11% of them seen just once. Specimen: PBMCs from blood, collected on the day of vaccination. The receptors originated from a man aged 50 to 60 who received an inactivated influenza vaccine.

This clonotype was detected only a few times. The chain employs TRBV7-2 and TRBJ2-1; tentatively, D is TRBD2 (5 bases). This CDR3 comprises 14 residues. The germline V and J ends were trimmed by 1 base and 6 bases, with 10 bases remaining between them. CDR1 SGHTA and CDR2 FQGNSA come from the germline V gene. CDR3 region: CASSLVRASNEQFF. CDR3 sequence (DNA): TGTGCCAGCAGCTTAGTGAGGGCCTCCAATGAGCAGTTCTTC.

This clonotype appeared many times. This sequence joins TRBV12-3 or TRBV12-4 and TRBJ1-2, with TRBD1 as a possible D gene (6 bases). The CDR3 consists of 13 residues. The germline V and J ends were trimmed by 5 bases and 5 bases, with 12 bases remaining between them. The CDR3 region is CASSPDRLYGYTF. CDR3 coding DNA: TGTGCCAGCAGTCCCGACAGGCTTTATGGCTACACCTTC.

This chain uses TRBV30 with TRBJ2-1, with 9 bases that match TRBD2. V trimming: 5 bases; J trimming: 8 bases; junction bases outside the gene matches: 19. Germline V gene data show CDR1 as GTSNPN and CDR2 as SVGIG (reference sequence). This CDR3 spans 17 amino acids. CDR3 coding DNA: TGTGCCTGGGCTCCCCCAAGTGGACTAGCGTCGGGCTATGAGCAGTTCTTC. Protein sequence: CAWAPPSGLASGYEQFF.

This clonotype was detected many times. This chain uses TRBV5-1 with TRBJ2-1; D is possibly TRBD2 (7 bases). V was pared by 4 bases and J by 8 bases, with 19 bases between. The CDR3 spans 15 residues. The germline gives CDR1 SGHRS, CDR2 YFSETQ. The CDR3 is CASSPRGGRIDEQFF. CDR3 in DNA: TGCGCCAGCAGCCCGAGGGGGGGGCGTATCGATGAGCAGTTCTTC. Drawing the rest from reference TRBV5-1 and TRBJ2-1, the complete variable domain is KAGVTQTPRYLIKTRGQQVTLSCSPISGHRSVSWYQQTPGQGLQFLFEYFSETQRNKGNFPGRFSGRQFSNSRSEMNVSTLELGDSALYLCASSPRGGRIDEQFFGPGTRLTVL.

This clonotype occurred many times. The chain has TRBV6-2 or TRBV6-3 and TRBJ2-3; D possibly corresponds to TRBD1 (5 bases). CDR1 MNHEY and CDR2 SVGEGT come from the germline V gene. This CDR3 has 14 residues. Trimming shortened V by 2 bases and J by 2 bases, and 8 bases separated the two germline ends. CDR3 coding DNA: TGTGCCAGCAGTTACCCAGGGCTCACAGATACGCAGTATTTT. This codes for CASSYPGLTDTQYF.